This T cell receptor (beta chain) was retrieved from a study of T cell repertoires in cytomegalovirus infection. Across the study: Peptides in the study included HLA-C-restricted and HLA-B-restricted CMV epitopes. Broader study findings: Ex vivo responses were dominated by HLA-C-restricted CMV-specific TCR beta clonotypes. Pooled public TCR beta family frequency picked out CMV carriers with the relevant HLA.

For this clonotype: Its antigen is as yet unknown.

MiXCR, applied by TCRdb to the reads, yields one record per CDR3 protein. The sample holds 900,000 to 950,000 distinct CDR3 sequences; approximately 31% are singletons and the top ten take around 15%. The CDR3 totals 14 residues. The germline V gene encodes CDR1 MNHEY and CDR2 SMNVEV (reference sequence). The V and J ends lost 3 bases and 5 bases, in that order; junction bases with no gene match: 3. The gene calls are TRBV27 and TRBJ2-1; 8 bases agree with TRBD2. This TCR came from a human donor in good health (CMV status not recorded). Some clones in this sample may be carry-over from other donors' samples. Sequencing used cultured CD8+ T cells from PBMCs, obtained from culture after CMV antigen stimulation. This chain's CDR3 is CASSFSGVNNEQFF. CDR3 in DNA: TGTGCCAGCAGTTTTAGCGGGGTTAACAATGAGCAGTTCTTC.